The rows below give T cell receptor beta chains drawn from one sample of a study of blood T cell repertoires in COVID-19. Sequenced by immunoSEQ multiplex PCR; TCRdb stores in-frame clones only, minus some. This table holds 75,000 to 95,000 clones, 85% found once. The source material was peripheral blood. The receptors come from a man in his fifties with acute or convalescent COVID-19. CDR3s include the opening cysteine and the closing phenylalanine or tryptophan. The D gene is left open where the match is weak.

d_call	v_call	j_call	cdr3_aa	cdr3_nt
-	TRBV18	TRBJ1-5	CASSPVGGAGNQPQHF	TGTGCCAGCTCACCAGTCGGGGGGGCAGGCAATCAGCCCCAGCATTTT
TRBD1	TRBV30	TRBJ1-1	CAWGRQGAEAFF	TGTGCCTGGGGAAGACAGGGCGCTGAAGCTTTCTTT
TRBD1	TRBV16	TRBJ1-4	CASSPGQGGFEKLFF	TGTGCCAGCAGCCCCGGACAGGGTGGCTTCGAAAAACTGTTTTTT
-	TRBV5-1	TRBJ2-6	CASSGQGSGANVLTF	TGCGCCAGCAGTGGTCAGGGCTCTGGGGCCAACGTCCTGACTTTC
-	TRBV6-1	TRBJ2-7	CASSEAIAGAYEQYF	TGTGCCAGCAGTGAAGCGATAGCAGGGGCTTACGAGCAGTACTTC
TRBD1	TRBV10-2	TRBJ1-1	CASSKRQGIEGLAFF	TGCGCCAGCAGCAAAAGACAGGGTATAGAAGGTTTGGCTTTCTTT
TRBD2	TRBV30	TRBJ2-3	CACKGLAGDTQYF	TGTGCCTGTAAGGGACTAGCGGGAGATACGCAGTATTTT
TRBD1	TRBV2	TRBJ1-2	CASNGQGGGYTF	TGTGCCAGCAATGGACAGGGCGGAGGCTACACCTTC
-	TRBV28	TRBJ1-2	CASSLNYGYTF	TGTGCCAGCAGTCTTAACTATGGCTACACCTTC
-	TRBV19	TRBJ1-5	CASSIDSSNQPQHF	TGTGCCAGTAGTATAGACAGTAGCAATCAGCCCCAGCATTTT
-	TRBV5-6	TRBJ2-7	CASSLSGQEYFSYEQYF	TGTGCCAGCAGCCTGTCAGGCCAGGAATACTTCTCCTACGAGCAGTACTTC